These 3 T cell receptor beta chains were sequenced from one sample in a study of vaccination and CD4 T cells after COVID-19. The Oncomine TCR Beta short-read assay generated sequence data from the DNA of cultured CD4+ T cells. TCRdb ran MiXCR on the PCR reads and lists one entry per CDR3 protein. Altogether about 15,000 distinct CDR3 sequences are present, around two fifths being singletons, with the ten largest covering about 15%. These TCRs' antigens remain unknown. Treatment here: roughly 10-day PBMC culture with coronavirus spike peptide pools or control peptides (ViraFEST assay). The sample was cultured CD4+ T cells from blood. These receptors were taken from a human donor with COVID-19.

DNA for the CDR3: TGTGCCAGCAGGTTCTTTCTGGGCTACACCTTC. Translation: CASRFFLGYTF. The chain employs TRBV2 and TRBJ1-2; D not resolved. This CDR3 is 11 amino acids long. Trimming stripped 6 bases from V and 8 bases from J, with 10 bases between. Germline values: CDR1 SNHLY, CDR2 FYNNEI.

The gene calls are TRBV20-1 and TRBJ1-1; D gene ambiguous. Germline CDR1 and CDR2: DFQATT and SNEGSKA (reference sequence). V was shortened by 4 bases and J by 1 base, with 10 bases between the two germline ends. The CDR3 has 13 residues. For the CDR3, the DNA is TGCAGTGCTAAGGGCAGCCCGAACACTGAAGCTTTCTTT. Translated, it gives CSAKGSPNTEAFF.

About this clonotype itself: The junction does not match germline at one end; this may be a read error. The chain links TRBV6-1 to TRBJ1-5, with D perhaps TRBD1 (6 bases). The CDR3 spans 15 residues. Germline V gives CDR1 MNHNS, CDR2 SASEGT. The CDR3 sequence: CASSQGTPSNQPQQF. CDR3 DNA sequence: TGTGCCAGCAGCCAGGGGACCCCGAGCAATCAGCCCCAGCAATTT.